This TCR beta chain derives from a study of T-cell memory formation after mild COVID-19. This clonotype was detected a few times. TCRdb re-called the 5' RACE reads with MiXCR, one entry per CDR3 protein. Of about 130,000 distinct CDR3 sequences listed, about 6% are singletons. Trimming shortened V by 0 bases and J by 2 bases, and 13 bases separated the two germline ends. The V gene's germline CDR1 is SQVTM and CDR2 ANQGSEA. The CDR3 is 16 amino acids. This sequence joins TRBV29-1 and TRBJ2-2; possible D gene TRBD1, 6 bases. The sample taken for sequencing was PBMCs or a T cell subset sorted from them (not recorded which). This TCR was recovered from an adult woman who had mild COVID-19 (a few samples of this study predate the infection). Cell type and time point are not known. The CDR3 region has the DNA TGCAGCGTTGAAGATCTAGGACAGCGCAACACCGGGGAGCTGTTTTTT. It specifies CSVEDLGQRNTGELFF.